This TCR beta chain was identified in a study of chemoradiotherapy in HPV16-positive cancers. Study observations and caveats: HPV-specific T cells were functionally defined from only two HPV16-positive patients. In HPV16-positive patients, HPV-responsive T-cell expansion tracked better recurrence-free survival.

Concerning this clone itself: What it binds is unknown.

Generated by immunoSEQ multiplex PCR, the TCRdb table keeps only in-frame clones and is missing some. The sample lists 2,000 or so clones, over 80% seen once, with 6.5% in the top ten. The CDR3 runs 14 residues. Trimming left V 2 bases short and J 7 bases short, with 11 bases between. Germline-derived CDR1 and CDR2 are MGHRA and YSYEKL. This sequence was found in a human donor with HPV-associated anogenital cancer. The specimen comprised tumor tissue, sampled from a patient who underwent chemoradiotherapy. The chain combines TRBV4-1 with TRBJ2-2; no definite D call. The DNA of the CDR3 is TGCGCCAGCAGCCAATTCGGATTCGTCGGGGAGCTGTTTTTT. It translates to CASSQFGFVGELFF.